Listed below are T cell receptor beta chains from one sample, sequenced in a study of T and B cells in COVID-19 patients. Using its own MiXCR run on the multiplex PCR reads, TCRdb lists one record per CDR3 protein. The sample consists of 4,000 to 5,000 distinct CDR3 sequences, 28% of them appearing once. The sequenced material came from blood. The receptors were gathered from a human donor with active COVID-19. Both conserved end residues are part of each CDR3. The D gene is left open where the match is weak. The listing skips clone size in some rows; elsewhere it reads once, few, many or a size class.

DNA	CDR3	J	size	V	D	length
TGCAGCGTTGGGGGGCAGATGCATGGCTACACCTTC	CSVGGQMHGYTF	TRBJ1-2	medium-sized	TRBV29-1	.	12
TGTGCCAGCAGCTTTGGGGGCCGAGATACGCAGTATTTT	CASSFGGRDTQYF	TRBJ2-3	.	TRBV7-2	.	13
TGTGCCAGCAGCCCCTCCGGCTACGAGCAGTACTTC	CASSPSGYEQYF	TRBJ2-7	medium-sized	TRBV27	.	12
TGCGCCAGCAGCTTGAGAGGACTAGGGAAGGGTTACACCGGGGAGCTGTTTTTT	CASSLRGLGKGYTGELFF	TRBJ2-2	.	TRBV5-1	TRBD2	18
TGTGCCAGCAAGAGGGGGGGAAAAATGAACACTGAAGCTTTCTTT	CASKRGGKMNTEAFF	TRBJ1-1	.	TRBV6-5	.	15
TGCAGTGCTATGTCACTAGCGGGAGTAAGGCCCACCGGGGAGCTGTTTTTT	CSAMSLAGVRPTGELFF	TRBJ2-2	medium-sized	TRBV20-1	TRBD2	17
TGTGCCAGCAGTTTCCTGCAAGCTGGGGCCAACGTCCTGACTTTC	CASSFLQAGANVLTF	TRBJ2-6	medium-sized	TRBV12-3/TRBV12-4	.	15
TGTGCCAGTAGTTCCTCCGGGACGGTTCCCTACGAGCAGTACTTC	CASSSSGTVPYEQYF	TRBJ2-7	medium-sized	TRBV19	.	15
TGTGCCAGCAGCCTCCGGGGGGGGTTTATCCAAGAGACCCAGTACTTC	CASSLRGGFIQETQYF	TRBJ2-5	.	TRBV27	TRBD2	16
TGCAGCGCGAGAACCGGGACAGGGGTCGATCAGCCCCAGCATTTT	CSARTGTGVDQPQHF	TRBJ1-5	.	TRBV29-1	TRBD1	15
TGTGCCAGCAGTTTAGTGGGGGGTGGTCTTGAGACCCAGTACTTC	CASSLVGGGLETQYF	TRBJ2-5	few	TRBV12-3/TRBV12-4	.	15
TGTGCCAGCGGAGGACTAGCGGGAGCATTCGGTACGCAGTATTTT	CASGGLAGAFGTQYF	TRBJ2-3	few	TRBV7-2	TRBD2	15
TGCAGTGCTAGAGTAGGGCTAGTAGAGACCCAGTACTTC	CSARVGLVETQYF	TRBJ2-5	.	TRBV20-1	.	13
TGTGCCAGCAGTTATCATGGTAACTATGGCTACACCTTC	CASSYHGNYGYTF	TRBJ1-2	medium-sized	TRBV6-5	.	13
TGTGCCAGCAGTTTTGAAGGGAACACTGAAGCTTTCTTT	CASSFEGNTEAFF	TRBJ1-1	few	TRBV27	.	13
TGTGCCAGCGGGGGGACAGGGAACACCGGGGAGCTGTTTTTT	CASGGTGNTGELFF	TRBJ2-2	few	TRBV2	TRBD1	14